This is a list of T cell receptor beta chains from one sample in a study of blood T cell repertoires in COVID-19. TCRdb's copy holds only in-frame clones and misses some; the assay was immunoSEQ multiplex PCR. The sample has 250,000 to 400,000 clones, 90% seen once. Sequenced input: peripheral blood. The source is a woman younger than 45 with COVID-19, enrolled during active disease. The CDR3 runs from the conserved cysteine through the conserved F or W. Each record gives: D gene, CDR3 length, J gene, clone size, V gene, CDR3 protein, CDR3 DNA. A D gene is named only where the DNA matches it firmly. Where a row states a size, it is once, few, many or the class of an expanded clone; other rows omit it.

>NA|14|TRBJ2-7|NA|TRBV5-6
CASSPMTATYEQYF
TGTGCCAGCAGCCCAATGACAGCAACCTACGAGCAGTACTTC
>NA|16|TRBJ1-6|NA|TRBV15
CATSRDLGRGQSPLHF
TGTGCCACCAGCAGAGATCTGGGCAGGGGCCAATCACCCCTCCACTTT
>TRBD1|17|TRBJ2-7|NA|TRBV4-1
CASSQDPLPGTGYEQYF
TGCGCCAGCAGCCAAGACCCCCTTCCCGGGACAGGCTACGAGCAGTACTTC
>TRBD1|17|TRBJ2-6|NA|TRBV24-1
CATSDRTGPSGANVLTF
TGTGCCACCAGTGATCGGACAGGACCCTCTGGGGCCAACGTCCTGACTTTC
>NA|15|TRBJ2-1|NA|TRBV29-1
CSVELLGRRYNEQFF
TGCAGCGTTGAACTACTTGGGAGACGCTACAATGAGCAGTTCTTC
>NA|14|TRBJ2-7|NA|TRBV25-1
CASSETGDSYEQYF
TGTGCCAGCAGTGAGACCGGGGATTCCTACGAGCAGTACTTC
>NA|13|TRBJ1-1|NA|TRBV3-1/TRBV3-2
CASSQPGRTEAFF
TGTGCCAGCAGCCAGCCCGGGAGGACTGAAGCTTTCTTT
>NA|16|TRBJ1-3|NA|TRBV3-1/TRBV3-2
CASSLRIRAQGNTIYF
TGTGCCAGCAGCCTCCGTATCCGGGCCCAGGGCAACACCATATATTTT
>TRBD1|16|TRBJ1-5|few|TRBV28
CASSYGTGGSWQPQHF
TGTGCCAGCAGTTATGGGACAGGGGGCTCGTGGCAGCCCCAGCATTTT
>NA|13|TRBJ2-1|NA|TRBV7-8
CASSLGPYNEQFF
TGTGCCAGCAGCTTAGGGCCCTACAATGAGCAGTTCTTC
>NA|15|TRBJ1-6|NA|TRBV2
CASSGQTLRNSPLHF
TGTGCCAGCAGTGGGCAGACACTGCGCAATTCACCCCTCCACTTT
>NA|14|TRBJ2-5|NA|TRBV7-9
CASSLARAAETQYF
TGTGCCAGCAGCTTAGCTCGCGCGGCAGAGACCCAGTACTTC
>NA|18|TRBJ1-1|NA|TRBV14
CASSQDLWRGGSSTEAFF
TGTGCCAGCAGCCAAGATTTGTGGCGTGGAGGGAGTTCCACTGAAGCTTTCTTT
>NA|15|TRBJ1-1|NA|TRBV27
CASNAGLPGDTEAFF
TGTGCCAGCAACGCAGGCCTTCCTGGGGACACTGAGGCTTTCTTT
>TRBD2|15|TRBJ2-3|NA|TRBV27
CATLGIGGSTDTQYF
TGTGCCACCCTAGGGATCGGGGGGAGCACAGATACGCAGTATTTT
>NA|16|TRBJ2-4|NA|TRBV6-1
CASSGSGMGAKNIQYF
TGTGCCAGCAGTGGGTCAGGGATGGGAGCCAAAAACATTCAGTACTTC
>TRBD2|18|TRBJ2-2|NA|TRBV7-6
CASSLGRRSGKDTGELFF
TGTGCCAGCAGCTTAGGACGCCGTAGCGGGAAAGACACCGGGGAGCTGTTTTTT
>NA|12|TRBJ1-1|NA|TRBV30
CAWNLEDSEAFF
TGTGCCTGGAACCTCGAGGACAGTGAAGCTTTCTTT
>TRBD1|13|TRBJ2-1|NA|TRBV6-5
CASRTTGYNEQFF
TGTGCCAGCAGAACGACAGGGTACAATGAGCAGTTCTTC
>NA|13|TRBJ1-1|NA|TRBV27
CASSFTVNTEAFF
TGTGCCAGCAGTTTTACAGTGAACACTGAAGCTTTCTTT
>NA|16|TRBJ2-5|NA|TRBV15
CATSSRDSTGGETQYF
TGTGCCACCAGCAGTAGGGACTCCACAGGAGGGGAGACCCAGTACTTC
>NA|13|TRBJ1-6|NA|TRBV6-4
CASSEQGNSPLHF
TGTGCCAGCAGTGAACAGGGTAATTCACCCCTCCACTTT
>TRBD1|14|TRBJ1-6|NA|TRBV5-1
CASSLGTGGSPLHF
TGCGCCAGCAGCTTGGGGACAGGAGGTTCACCCCTCCACTTT
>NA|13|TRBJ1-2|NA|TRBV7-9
CASSPVLEDGYTF
TGTGCCAGCAGCCCCGTCCTTGAGGATGGCTACACCTTC
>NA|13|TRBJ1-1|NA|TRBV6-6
CASSLVLSPEAFF
TGTGCCAGCAGCCTCGTCCTTTCCCCTGAAGCTTTCTTT
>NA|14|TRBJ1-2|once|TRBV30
CAWSVPRIYYGYTF
TGTGCCTGGAGTGTACCCAGGATATACTATGGCTACACCTTC
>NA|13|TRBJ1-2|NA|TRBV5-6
CASSSRGSYGYTF
TGTGCCAGCAGCTCCAGGGGCTCATATGGCTACACCTTC
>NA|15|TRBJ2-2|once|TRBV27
CASSLKRRNTGELFF
TGTGCCAGCAGTTTAAAGCGGAGGAACACCGGGGAGCTGTTTTTT
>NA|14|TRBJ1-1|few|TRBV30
CAWSPRGDNRKAFF
TGTGCCTGGAGTCCCAGGGGTGATAATAGGAAAGCTTTCTTT
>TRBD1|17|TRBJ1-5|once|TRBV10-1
CASRPGTGGLICQPQHF
TGCGCCAGCAGGCCCGGGACAGGGGGGCTAATTTGTCAGCCCCAGCATTTT
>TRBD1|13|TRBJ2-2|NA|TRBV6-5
CASSRDRTGELFF
TGTGCCAGCAGTCGGGACAGGACCGGGGAGCTGTTTTTT
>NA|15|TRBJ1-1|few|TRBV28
CASSSGTTRRTEAFF
TGTGCCAGCAGTTCAGGGACAACTAGGAGAACTGAAGCTTTCTTT
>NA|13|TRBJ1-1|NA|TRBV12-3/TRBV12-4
CASSLQGNTEAFF
TGTGCCAGCAGTTTACAGGGGAACACTGAAGCTTTCTTT
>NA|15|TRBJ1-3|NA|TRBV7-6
CASSLSPGLGNTIYF
TGTGCCAGCAGCTTAAGTCCAGGGTTGGGAAACACCATATATTTT
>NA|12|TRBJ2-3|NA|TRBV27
CASSPSTDTQYF
TGTGCCAGCAGTCCCTCCACAGATACGCAGTATTTT
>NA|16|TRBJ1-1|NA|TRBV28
CASSFLAVAQDTEAFF
TGTGCCAGCAGTTTCCTAGCGGTAGCCCAGGACACTGAAGCTTTCTTT
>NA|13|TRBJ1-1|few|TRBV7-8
CASLESLNTEAFF
TGTGCCAGCTTAGAGTCCCTGAACACTGAAGCTTTCTTT
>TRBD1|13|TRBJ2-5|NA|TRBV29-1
CSVDWTGTETQYF
TGCAGCGTTGACTGGACAGGGACAGAGACCCAGTACTTC
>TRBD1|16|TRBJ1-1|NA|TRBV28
CASSSGVDRANTEAFF
TGTGCCAGCAGTTCAGGGGTGGACAGGGCTAACACTGAAGCTTTCTTT
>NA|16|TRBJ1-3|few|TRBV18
CASSPLGGVSGNTIYF
TGTGCCAGCTCACCATTGGGAGGGGTATCTGGAAACACCATATATTTT
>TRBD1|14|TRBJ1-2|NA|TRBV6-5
CASTPGQGNYGYTF
TGTGCCAGCACCCCGGGACAGGGTAACTATGGCTACACCTTC
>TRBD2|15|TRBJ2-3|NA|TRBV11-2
CASSLGLAKLDTQYF
TGTGCCAGCAGCTTAGGACTAGCGAAACTGGATACGCAGTATTTT
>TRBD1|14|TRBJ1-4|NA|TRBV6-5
CASSLGTGGGKTVF
TGTGCCAGCAGTTTGGGGACAGGGGGAGGAAAAACTGTTTTT
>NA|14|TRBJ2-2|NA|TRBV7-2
CASSFVRRAGELFF
TGTGCCAGCAGCTTCGTCCGCAGGGCCGGGGAGCTGTTTTTT
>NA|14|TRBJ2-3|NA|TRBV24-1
CATSEAGYTDTQYF
TGTGCCACCAGTGAGGCAGGTTACACAGATACGCAGTATTTT
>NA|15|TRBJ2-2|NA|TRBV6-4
CASSDWAGNTGELFF
TGTGCCAGCAGTGATTGGGCAGGGAACACCGGGGAGCTGTTTTTT
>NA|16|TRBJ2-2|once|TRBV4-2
CASSQGLADNTGELFF
TGTGCCAGCAGCCAAGGGCTAGCAGATAACACCGGGGAGCTGTTTTTT
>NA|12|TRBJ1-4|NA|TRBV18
CASSGEAEKLFF
TGTGCCAGTTCGGGGGAGGCTGAAAAACTGTTTTTT
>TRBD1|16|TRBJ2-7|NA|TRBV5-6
CASSRTGYGDPYEQYF
TGTGCCAGCAGCAGGACAGGGTACGGGGACCCCTACGAGCAGTACTTC
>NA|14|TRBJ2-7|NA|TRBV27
CASSLSAVSYEQYF
TGTGCCAGCAGTTTATCGGCAGTATCCTACGAGCAGTACTTC
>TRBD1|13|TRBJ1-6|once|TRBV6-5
CASSWDRNSPLHF
TGTGCCAGCAGTTGGGACAGGAATTCACCCCTCCACTTT
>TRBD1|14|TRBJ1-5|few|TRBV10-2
CASRDRGSNQPQHF
TGCGCCAGCAGGGACAGGGGTAGCAATCAGCCCCAGCATTTT
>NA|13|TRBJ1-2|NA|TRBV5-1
CASSLEGGGGYTF
TGCGCCAGCAGCTTGGAAGGGGGTGGCGGCTACACCTTC
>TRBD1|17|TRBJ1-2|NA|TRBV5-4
CASSLDPRGRGNYGYTF
TGTGCCAGCAGCTTGGACCCCAGGGGGCGCGGTAACTATGGCTACACCTTC
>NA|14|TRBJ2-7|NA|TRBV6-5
CASSTPGPAYEQYF
TGTGCCAGCAGTACCCCAGGGCCCGCCTACGAGCAGTACTTC
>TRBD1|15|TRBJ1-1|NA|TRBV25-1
CASSDRQGARTEAFF
TGTGCCAGCAGTGATCGACAGGGGGCAAGAACTGAAGCTTTCTTT
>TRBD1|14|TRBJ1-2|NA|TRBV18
CASSPSQGAHGYTF
TGTGCCAGCTCACCATCACAGGGGGCGCACGGCTACACCTTC
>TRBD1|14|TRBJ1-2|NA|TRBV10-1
CASSPGTGEKGYTF
TGCGCCAGCAGCCCCGGGACAGGGGAGAAGGGCTACACCTTC